The 14 T cell receptor beta chains below come from one sample, sequenced in a study of cytomegalovirus exposure and HLA in healthy donors. Researchers ran the PCR with 60 Vbeta and 13 Jbeta primers. Using immunoSEQ multiplex PCR, the repertoire was profiled, and TCRdb retains in-frame clones only, with some absent. This table holds 150,000 or so clones, roughly 85% found once. The specimen sequenced was PBMCs. The source is a woman aged 18-29 years in good health and CMV-seronegative.

The chain links TRBV4-3 to TRBJ2-5; 10 bases fit TRBD2. The J call may be in error: the DNA end matches TRBJ2-7 better. The germline CDR1 and CDR2 sequences are LGHNA and YSLEER. CDR3 length: 16 residues. The DNA for the CDR3 is TGCGCCAGCAGCCAAAGTCTAGCGGGGGATCGTTACGAGCAGTACTTC. Its protein is CASSQSLAGDRYEQYF.

As concerns this clone: At one boundary the junction diverges from the germline segment, which might be a read error. CDR3 sequence (DNA): TGTTCCAGCAGCTTAGTCGGGGGCGAGCAGTACTTC. Translated: CSSSLVGGEQYF. This sequence joins TRBV7-9 and TRBJ2-7; tentative D call: TRBD2 (6 bases). CDR3 length: 12 amino acids. CDR1 is SEHNR, CDR2 FQNEAQ, per germline (reference sequence).

This chain uses TRBV9 with TRBJ2-3; TRBD2 aligns across 7 bases. CDR3 length: 16 residues. Losses at the gene ends were 0 bases for V and 3 bases for J; bases not matched to a gene: 7. Germline V gene sequence: CDR1 SGDLS, CDR2 YYNGEE. The DNA for the CDR3 is TGTGCCAGCAGCGTAGCCCCCAGCGGGGAGACAGATACGCAGTATTTT. It codes for CASSVAPSGETDTQYF.

This chain uses TRBV9 with TRBJ2-7, with a possible D match to TRBD2 (6 bases). The V end lost 3 bases, the J end lost 4 bases, and 20 bases lay between the germline ends. The length of the CDR3 is 16 residues. The germline V gene has CDR1 SGDLS and CDR2 YYNGEE. CDR3 sequence reads: CASSARPGVMAYEQYF. The CDR3 region has the DNA TGTGCCAGCAGCGCTCGTCCGGGAGTGATGGCGTACGAGCAGTACTTC.

The rearrangement links TRBV5-8 to TRBJ1-2, with D possibly being TRBD1 (5 bases). With 4 bases removed from V and 4 bases from J, the gap between germline ends came to 11 bases. Germline V gives CDR1 SGHTS, CDR2 YDEGEE. The CDR3 runs 13 residues. As DNA, the CDR3 is TGTGCCAGCAGCAACCCCGGGGGCTATGGCTACACCTTC. It is translated as CASSNPGGYGYTF.

The chain couples TRBV28 to TRBJ1-2; the D is unclear. The CDR3 is 14 residues long. V was trimmed by 5 bases and J by 1 base, leaving 11 bases between them. CDR1 and CDR2 (germline): MDHEN, SYDVKM. CDR3 in amino acids: CASSLDSVNYGYTF. CDR3 DNA: TGTGCCAGCAGTCTCGACTCAGTTAACTATGGCTACACCTTC.

V usage is TRBV7-3 and J usage is TRBJ2-1; possible D gene TRBD2, 6 bases. CDR3 size: 16 residues. With 5 bases removed from V and 2 bases from J, the gap between germline ends came to 16 bases. The germline gives CDR1 SGHTA, CDR2 FQGTGA. Here the CDR3 DNA reads TGTGCCAGCAGCATTCTTGGGGGAGGTCCCTACAATGAGCAGTTCTTC. Translated, it gives CASSILGGGPYNEQFF. Using reference TRBV7-3 and TRBJ2-1 for the parts outside the CDR3, the full variable domain is GAGVSQTPSNKVTEKGKYVELRCDPISGHTALYWYRQSLGQGPEFLIYFQGTGAADDSGLPNDRFFAVRPEGSVSTLKIQRTERGDSAVYLCASSILGGGPYNEQFFGPGTRLTVL.

The rearrangement links TRBV29-1 to TRBJ1-2; D is undetermined. In germline, CDR1 is SQVTM, CDR2 ANQGSEA. This CDR3 has 15 amino acids. V was trimmed by 0 bases and J by 4 bases, leaving 15 bases between them. The CDR3: CSVEDLGVVRYGYTF. In DNA form, the CDR3 reads TGCAGCGTTGAAGACCTGGGAGTGGTGCGCTATGGCTACACCTTC.

The chain recombines TRBV6-1 with TRBJ2-7; 8 positions match TRBD1. Germline CDR1 is MNHNS and CDR2 is SASEGT. With 6 bases clipped from V and 4 bases from J, the junction kept 11 bases outside the gene matches. The CDR3 is 15 amino acids. CDR3 amino acids: CASSRDRGVRYEQYF. The DNA for the CDR3 is TGTGCCAGCAGCCGCGACAGGGGAGTGAGGTACGAGCAGTACTTC.

This sequence joins TRBV15 and TRBJ2-6; D remains ambiguous. Germline V gene sequence: CDR1 LNHNV, CDR2 YYDKDF (reference sequence). This CDR3 comprises 14 residues. Trimming removed 0 bases at V and 4 bases at J, with 4 bases between. CDR3 DNA: TGTGCCACCAGCAGAGATCTGGGGGCCAACGTCCTGACTTTC. Protein sequence: CATSRDLGANVLTF.

The rearrangement links TRBV7-9 to TRBJ1-2, with D perhaps matching TRBD1 (5 bases). The CDR3 has 14 residues. Trimming cost V 5 bases and J 7 bases, with 17 bases left between them. The germline V gene encodes CDR1 SEHNR and CDR2 FQNEAQ (reference sequence). CDR3 loop: CASSPREGEVGYTF. CDR3 nucleotides: TGTGCCAGCAGCCCACGTGAAGGGGAGGTTGGCTACACCTTC.

The genes are TRBV29-1 and TRBJ2-7, with D possibly being TRBD2 (6 bases). Germline CDR1 reads SQVTM; CDR2 reads ANQGSEA. The CDR3 runs to 13 residues. With 4 bases removed from V and 2 bases from J, the gap between germline ends came to 12 bases. In DNA form, the CDR3 reads TGCAGCGTTGCCGGGACTTCAGCCTACGAGCAGTACTTC. Translation gives CSVAGTSAYEQYF.

The chain is built from TRBV30 and TRBJ1-1; D may be TRBD1 (5 bases). Germline values: CDR1 GTSNPN, CDR2 SVGIG (reference sequence). The V end was cut by 4 bases, the J end by 1 base, with 7 bases between. CDR3 size: 12 residues. CDR3 loop: CAWTRGNTEAFF. CDR3 DNA sequence: TGTGCCTGGACAAGGGGGAACACTGAAGCTTTCTTT.

The V and J genes are TRBV10-3 and TRBJ2-5, with TRBD2 identical over 8 bases. After removal of 0 bases from V and 5 bases from J, the junction contained 2 bases not matched to a gene. The V gene's germline CDR1 is ENHRY and CDR2 SYGVKD. This CDR3 has 14 residues. The chain's CDR3 is CAISESAGGETQYF. CDR3 nucleotides: TGTGCCATCAGTGAGTCGGCGGGGGGCGAGACCCAGTACTTC.